Listed here are 14 T cell receptor beta chains from one sample, sequenced in a study of blood T cells in healthy people across ages. A second PCR of about 7 to 11 cycles used a sample-barcoded 5' primer and a J-beta primer mix. TCRdb recomputed calls from the 5' RACE reads with MiXCR, one row per CDR3 protein. Seen here are under 950,000 distinct CDR3 sequences, 20% to 25% observed once, and the top ten hold roughly 22%. The sequenced material came from blood. The receptors were gathered from a man in his 70s in good health.

The chain has TRBV18 and TRBJ1-5; possible D gene TRBD1, 5 bases. Germline CDR1 and CDR2: KGHSH and LQKENI. There are 14 residues in the CDR3. Trimming removed 0 bases at V and 10 bases at J, with 13 bases between. The CDR3 region has the DNA TGTGCCAGCTCACCACCCCAGGGAGTGGGACCCCAGCATTTT. It is translated as CASSPPQGVGPQHF.

There are a few counts of this clonotype. The rearrangement uses TRBV2 and TRBJ2-1, with 9 nucleotides matching TRBD1. Looked up from germline, CDR1 is SNHLY and CDR2 is FYNNEI. CDR3 length equals 14 residues. The ends lost 6 bases at V and 9 bases at J; junction bases unmatched: 9. CDR3 nucleotide sequence: TGTGCCAGCAGCTTCCGGGACAGGGTGGGTGAGCAGTTCTTC. It codes for CASSFRDRVGEQFF.

This clonotype has only a few counts. This chain links TRBV12-3 or TRBV12-4 with TRBJ2-5, with 9 bases aligning to TRBD1. V dropped 5 bases and J dropped 4; count of bases not matched to a gene: 11. The CDR3 is made up of 16 amino acids. The CDR3 sequence: CASSRNSGQGRETQYF. The CDR3 region has the DNA TGTGCCAGCAGTCGAAACTCTGGACAGGGGCGAGAGACCCAGTACTTC.

V and J are TRBV4-1 and TRBJ2-1; no clear D. Germline-derived CDR1 and CDR2 are MGHRA and YSYEKL. Trimming removed 0 bases at V and 3 bases at J, with 12 bases between. This CDR3 has 16 amino acids. CDR3 in amino acids: CASSQDPPQSYNEQFF. The CDR3 DNA reads TGCGCCAGCAGCCAAGATCCGCCTCAGAGCTACAATGAGCAGTTCTTC.

About this clonotype: One end of the junction fails to match germline, which may point to a read error. The chain has TRBV24-1 and TRBJ2-3, with 7 bases that match TRBD1. The CDR3 is 15 amino acids. CDR1 and CDR2 from the germline V gene are KGHDR and SFDVKD. The CDR3 DNA sequence: TGTGCCACCAGTGATAATGTGAGGGGGCAAGAGACCCAGTACTTT. Its translation is CATSDNVRGQETQYF.

The chain employs TRBV11-2 and TRBJ2-3; the match to TRBD2 covers 10 bases. The V gene end was trimmed by 2 bases and the J gene end by 4 bases; junction bases not matched to a gene: 6. Per the germline V gene, CDR1 is SGHAT and CDR2 is FQNNGV. The CDR3 spans 16 residues. The DNA of the CDR3 is TGTGCCAGCAGCTTATTGCCTAGCGGGGGTTCAGATACGCAGTATTTT. Its protein product is CASSLLPSGGSDTQYF.

The gene calls are TRBV7-9 and TRBJ2-5; TRBD2 might be the D (6 bases). Germline V gives CDR1 SEHNR, CDR2 FQNEAQ (reference sequence). V was trimmed by 4 bases and J by 2 bases, leaving 17 bases between them. The CDR3 extends over 16 amino acids. The CDR3 spells CASSSGLAIGQETQYF. CDR3 nucleotides: TGTGCCAGCAGCTCCGGCCTAGCGATCGGTCAAGAGACCCAGTACTTC.

This clonotype appeared many times. The genes are TRBV7-9 and TRBJ1-1; no definite D call. This CDR3 region has 14 residues. In germline, CDR1 is SEHNR, CDR2 FQNEAQ (reference sequence). With 5 bases removed from V and 4 bases from J, the gap between germline ends came to 14 bases. In DNA form, the CDR3 reads TGTGCCAGCAGCCTAGTCTCTGGGTCCACTGAAGCTTTCTTT. This translates into CASSLVSGSTEAFF.

The chain is built from TRBV28 and TRBJ1-1; possible D gene TRBD1, 6 bases. The CDR3 consists of 15 residues. V dropped 5 bases and J dropped 0 bases, with 13 bases sitting between them. CDR1 and CDR2 (germline): MDHEN, SYDVKM. As DNA, the CDR3 is TGTGCCAGCAGTCCGATGCAGGGGCTGAACACTGAAGCTTTCTTT. Translated, it gives CASSPMQGLNTEAFF. The full variable domain, in which reference TRBV28 and TRBJ1-1 provide the parts outside the CDR3, is DVKVTQSSRYLVKRTGEKVFLECVQDMDHENMFWYRQDPGLGLRLIYFSYDVKMKEKGDIPEGYSVSREKKERFSLILESASTNQTSMYLCASSPMQGLNTEAFFGQGTRLTVV.

CDR3 in amino acids: CASSQNPTDTQYF. CDR3 coding DNA: TGTGCCAGCAGTCAAAACCCCACAGATACGCAGTATTTT. The rearrangement links TRBV5-5 to TRBJ2-3; D is ambiguous. V lost 5 bases and J lost 2, with 9 bases in between. CDR1 and CDR2 (germline): SGHKS, YYEKEE (reference sequence). The CDR3 has 13 amino acids.

Only a few counts were recorded for this clonotype. This chain links TRBV6-6 with TRBJ2-3; D possibly corresponds to TRBD1 (5 bases). Germline CDR1 and CDR2: MNHNY and SVGAGI (reference sequence). Trimming removed 5 bases at V and 11 bases at J, with 14 bases between. The CDR3 runs 12 residues. The CDR3 is CASSPQGIGQYF. The CDR3 bases are TGTGCCAGCAGTCCCCAGGGAATCGGGCAGTATTTT.

The chain employs TRBV7-9 and TRBJ2-4, with unresolved D. The CDR3 is made up of 17 amino acids. V lost 4 bases, J lost 1 base, and 17 bases lay in between. Per germline, CDR1 SEHNR and CDR2 FQNEAQ (reference sequence). The CDR3 sequence is CASSSRSLGVAKNIQYF. The CDR3, as DNA: TGTGCCAGCAGCTCCCGGTCCCTTGGAGTGGCCAAAAACATTCAGTACTTC.

This clonotype has a handful of counts. The V call is TRBV7-8, the J call TRBJ2-3; TRBD1 matches at 7 bases. Trimming cost V 8 bases and J 0 bases; bases outside gene matches: 20. Germline V gene lookup returns CDR1 SGHVS and CDR2 FQNEAQ. There are 19 residues in the CDR3. CDR3 loop: CASLKGYTGELPSTDTQYF. CDR3 coding DNA: TGTGCCAGCTTAAAAGGTTATACAGGGGAGCTACCGAGCACAGATACGCAGTATTTT.

This clonotype was found a few times. The chain carries TRBV10-3 and TRBJ2-1, with 7 bases fitting TRBD2. J lost 10 bases, V lost 7 bases, and 13 bases had no gene match. The CDR3 is 14 residues long. Germline loops: CDR1 ENHRY, CDR2 SYGVKD. As DNA, the CDR3 is TGTGCCATCACCGGGGGGTCCCGTGAGGGAGAGCAGTTCTTC. Protein product: CAITGGSREGEQFF.